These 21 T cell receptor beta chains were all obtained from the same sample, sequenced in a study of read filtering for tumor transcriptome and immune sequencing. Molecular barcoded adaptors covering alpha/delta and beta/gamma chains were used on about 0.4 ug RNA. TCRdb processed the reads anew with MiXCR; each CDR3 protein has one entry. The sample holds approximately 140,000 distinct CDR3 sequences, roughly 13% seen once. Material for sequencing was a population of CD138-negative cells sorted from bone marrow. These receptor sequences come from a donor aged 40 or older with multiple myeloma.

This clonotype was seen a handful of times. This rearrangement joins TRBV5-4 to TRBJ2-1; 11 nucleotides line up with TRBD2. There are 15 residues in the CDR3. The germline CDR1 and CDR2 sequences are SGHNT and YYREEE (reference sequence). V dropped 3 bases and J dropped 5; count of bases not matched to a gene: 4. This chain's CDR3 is CASSSTSGRHNEQFF. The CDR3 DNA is TGTGCCAGCAGCTCCACTAGCGGGAGACACAATGAGCAGTTCTTC.

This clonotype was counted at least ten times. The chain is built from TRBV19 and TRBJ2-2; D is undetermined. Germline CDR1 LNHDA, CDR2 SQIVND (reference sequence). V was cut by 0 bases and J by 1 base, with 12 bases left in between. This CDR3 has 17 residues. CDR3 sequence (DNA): TGTGCCAGTAGTATAGATCTCGTGACGAGGAACACCGGGGAGCTGTTTTTT. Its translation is CASSIDLVTRNTGELFF.

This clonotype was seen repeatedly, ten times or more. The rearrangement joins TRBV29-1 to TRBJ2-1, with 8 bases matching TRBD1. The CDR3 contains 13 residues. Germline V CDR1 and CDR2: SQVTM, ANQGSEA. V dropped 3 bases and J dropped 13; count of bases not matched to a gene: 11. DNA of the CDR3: TGCAGCGTTGATAGGCCAGGGGGCCCCACCCAGTTCTTC. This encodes CSVDRPGGPTQFF.

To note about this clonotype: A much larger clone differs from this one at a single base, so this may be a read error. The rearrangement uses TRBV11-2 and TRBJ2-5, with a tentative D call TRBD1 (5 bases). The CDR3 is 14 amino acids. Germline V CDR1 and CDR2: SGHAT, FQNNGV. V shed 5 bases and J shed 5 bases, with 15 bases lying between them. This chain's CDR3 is CASSLLGPGETQYF. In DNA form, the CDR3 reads TGTGCCAGCAGCCTTTTGGGGCCCGGGGAGACCCAGTACTTC.

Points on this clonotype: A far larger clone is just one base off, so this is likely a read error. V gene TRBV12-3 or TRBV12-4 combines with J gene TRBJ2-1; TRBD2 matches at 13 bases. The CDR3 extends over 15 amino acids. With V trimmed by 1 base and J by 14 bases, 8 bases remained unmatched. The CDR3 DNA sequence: TGTGCCAGCAGTTTAGGAGGACTAGCGGGAGAAACGAAGTTCTTC. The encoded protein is CASSLGGLAGETKFF.

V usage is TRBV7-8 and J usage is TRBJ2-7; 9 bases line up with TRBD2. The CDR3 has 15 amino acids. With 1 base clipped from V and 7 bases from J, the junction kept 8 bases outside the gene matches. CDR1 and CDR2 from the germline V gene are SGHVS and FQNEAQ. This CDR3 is CASSLDRGRGREQYF. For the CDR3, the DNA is TGTGCCAGCAGCTTAGATCGCGGGAGGGGCCGGGAGCAGTACTTC.

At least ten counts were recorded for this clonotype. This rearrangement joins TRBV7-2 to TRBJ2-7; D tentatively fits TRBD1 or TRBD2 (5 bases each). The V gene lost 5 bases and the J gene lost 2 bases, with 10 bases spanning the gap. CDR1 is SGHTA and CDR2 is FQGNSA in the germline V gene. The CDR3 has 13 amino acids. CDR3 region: CASSPGPAYEQYF. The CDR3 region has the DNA TGTGCCAGCAGCCCGGGGCCGGCCTACGAGCAGTACTTC.

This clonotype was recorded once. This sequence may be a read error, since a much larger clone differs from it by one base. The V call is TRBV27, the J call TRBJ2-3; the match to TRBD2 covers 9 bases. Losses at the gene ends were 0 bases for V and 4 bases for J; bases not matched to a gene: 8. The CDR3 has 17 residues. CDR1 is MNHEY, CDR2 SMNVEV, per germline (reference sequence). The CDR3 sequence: CASSLSSAGGPSDTQYF. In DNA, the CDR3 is TGTGCCAGCAGTTTATCAAGCGCGGGAGGGCCATCAGATACGCAGTATTTT.

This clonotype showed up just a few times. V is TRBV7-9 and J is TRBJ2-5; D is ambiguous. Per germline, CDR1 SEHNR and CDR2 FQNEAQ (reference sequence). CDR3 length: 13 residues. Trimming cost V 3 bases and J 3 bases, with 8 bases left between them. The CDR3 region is CASSFVRKETQYF. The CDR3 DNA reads TGTGCCAGCAGCTTCGTCCGAAAAGAGACCCAGTACTTC.

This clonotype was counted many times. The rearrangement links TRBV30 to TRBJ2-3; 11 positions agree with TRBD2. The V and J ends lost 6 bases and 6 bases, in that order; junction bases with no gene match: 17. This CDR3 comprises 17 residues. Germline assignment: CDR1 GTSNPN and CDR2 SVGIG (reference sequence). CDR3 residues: CACHLTSSGRPPDTQYF. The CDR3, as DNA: TGTGCCTGCCACCTGACTTCTAGCGGGAGGCCCCCCGATACGCAGTATTTT.

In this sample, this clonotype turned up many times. The chain's CDR3 is CASSSGTDRETQYF. In DNA form, the CDR3 reads TGTGCCAGCAGCTCCGGGACGGATAGAGAGACCCAGTACTTC. This sequence joins TRBV7-2 and TRBJ2-5; the D call may be TRBD1 or TRBD2 (5 bases each). Between the trimmed V and J ends, which lost 4 bases and 4 bases, there was a span of 13 bases. Germline lookup yields CDR1 SGHTA and CDR2 FQGNSA. The CDR3 has 14 amino acids.

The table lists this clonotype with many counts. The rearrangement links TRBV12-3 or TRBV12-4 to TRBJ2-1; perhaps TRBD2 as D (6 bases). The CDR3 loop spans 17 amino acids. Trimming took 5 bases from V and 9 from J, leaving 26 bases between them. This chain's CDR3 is CASSPAVRDSSSREQFF. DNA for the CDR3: TGTGCCAGCAGTCCCGCTGTCCGGGACTCGTCCTCGCGTGAGCAGTTCTTC.

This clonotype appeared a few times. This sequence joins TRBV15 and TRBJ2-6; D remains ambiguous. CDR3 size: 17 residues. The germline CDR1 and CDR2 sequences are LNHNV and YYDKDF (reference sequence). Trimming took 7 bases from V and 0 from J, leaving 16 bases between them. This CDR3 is CATTPDASSSGANVLTF. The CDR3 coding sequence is TGTGCCACCACCCCAGATGCATCCTCCTCTGGGGCCAACGTCCTGACTTTC.

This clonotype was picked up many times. CDR3 in DNA: TGCAGTGCTAGAGAAACCGGGGATAACGGGGAGCTGTTTTTT. This codes for CSARETGDNGELFF. The V gene is TRBV20-1, the J gene TRBJ2-2; tentative D call: TRBD2 (5 bases). Between the trimmed V and J ends, which lost 0 bases and 7 bases, there was a span of 12 bases. The CDR3 runs to 14 residues. CDR1 DFQATT and CDR2 SNEGSKA come from the germline V gene (reference sequence).

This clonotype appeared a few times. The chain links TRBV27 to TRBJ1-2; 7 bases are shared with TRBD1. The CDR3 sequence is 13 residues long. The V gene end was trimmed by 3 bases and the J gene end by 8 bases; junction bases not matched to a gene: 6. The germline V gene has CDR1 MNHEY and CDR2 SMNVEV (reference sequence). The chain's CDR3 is CASSFKRGLGYTF. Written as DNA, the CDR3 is TGTGCCAGCAGTTTTAAAAGGGGGCTCGGCTACACCTTC.

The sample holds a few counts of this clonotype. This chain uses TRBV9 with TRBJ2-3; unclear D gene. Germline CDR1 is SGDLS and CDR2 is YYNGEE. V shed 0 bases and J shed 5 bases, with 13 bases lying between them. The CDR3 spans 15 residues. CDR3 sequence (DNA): TGTGCCAGCAGCGTAGAAGGTGCGGATGGAGATACGCAGTATTTT. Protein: CASSVEGADGDTQYF.

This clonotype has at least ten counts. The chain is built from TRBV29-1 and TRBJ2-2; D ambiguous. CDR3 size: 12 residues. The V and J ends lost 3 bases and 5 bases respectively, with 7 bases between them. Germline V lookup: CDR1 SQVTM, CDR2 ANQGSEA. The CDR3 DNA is TGCAGCGTTGATATGGCAACCGGGGAGCTGTTTTTT. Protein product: CSVDMATGELFF.

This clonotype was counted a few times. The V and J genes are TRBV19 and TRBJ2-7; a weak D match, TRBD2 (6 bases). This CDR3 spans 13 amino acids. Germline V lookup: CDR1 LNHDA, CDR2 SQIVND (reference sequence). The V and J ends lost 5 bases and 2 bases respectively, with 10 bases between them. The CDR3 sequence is CASSRREPYEQYF. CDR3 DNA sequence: TGTGCCAGTAGTCGTCGGGAGCCCTACGAGCAGTACTTC.

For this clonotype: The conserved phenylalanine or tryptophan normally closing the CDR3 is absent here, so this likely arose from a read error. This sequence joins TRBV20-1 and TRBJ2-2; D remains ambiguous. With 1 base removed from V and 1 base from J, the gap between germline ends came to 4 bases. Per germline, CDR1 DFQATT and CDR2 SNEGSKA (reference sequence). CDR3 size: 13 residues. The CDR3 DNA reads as TGCAGTGCTAGAGGACAGAACACCGGGGAGCTGTTTCTT. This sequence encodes CSARGQNTGELFL.

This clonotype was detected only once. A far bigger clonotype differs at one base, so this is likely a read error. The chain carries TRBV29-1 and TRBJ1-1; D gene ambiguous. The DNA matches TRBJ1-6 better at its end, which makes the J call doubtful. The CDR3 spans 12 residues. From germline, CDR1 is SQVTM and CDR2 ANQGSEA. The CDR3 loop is CSVGDGGSSLHF. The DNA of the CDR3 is TGCAGCGTTGGTGACGGTGGTTCATCCCTCCACTTT.

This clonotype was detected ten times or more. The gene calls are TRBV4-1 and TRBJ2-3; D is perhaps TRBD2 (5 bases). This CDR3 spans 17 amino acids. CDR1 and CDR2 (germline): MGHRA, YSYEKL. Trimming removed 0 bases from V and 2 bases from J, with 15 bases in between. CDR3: CASSQDRMRADTDTQYF. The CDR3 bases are TGCGCCAGCAGCCAAGATCGAATGCGGGCGGACACAGATACGCAGTATTTT.